The 5 T cell receptor beta chains below were found in one sample sequenced in a study of blood T cells in healthy people across ages. The use of a sample-barcoded 5' primer and a J-beta primer mix characterized a second PCR of roughly 7 to 11 cycles. TCRdb processed the 5' RACE reads anew with MiXCR; each CDR3 protein has one entry. This sample has about 1.5 million distinct CDR3 sequences, with 35% to 45% found just once. Sequences were obtained from blood. These receptors came from a woman between 18 and 30 years old in good health.

Ten or more counts support this clonotype. V and J are TRBV9 and TRBJ2-3; D is undetermined. Trimming took off 0 bases at V and 3 bases at J, with 8 bases between the two ends. The CDR3 extends over 14 amino acids. Germline CDR1 SGDLS, CDR2 YYNGEE. The CDR3 nucleotides are TGTGCCAGCAGCGTAGGGCCCAGGACAGATACGCAGTATTTT. Protein: CASSVGPRTDTQYF.

The chain couples TRBV5-1 to TRBJ2-3; D is perhaps TRBD2 (6 bases). CDR3 size: 17 residues. Germline assignment: CDR1 SGHRS and CDR2 YFSETQ. V lost 2 bases to trimming and J lost 4 bases, with 20 bases between them. CDR3 DNA: TGCGCCAGCAGCTTTACAGAGGACTACGCGGGCCCAGATACGCAGTATTTT. Its translation: CASSFTEDYAGPDTQYF.

The rearrangement uses TRBV20-1 and TRBJ2-5; D might be TRBD1 (6 bases). The CDR3 is 14 residues long. With 5 bases removed from V and 3 bases from J, the gap between germline ends came to 16 bases. Germline lookup yields CDR1 DFQATT and CDR2 SNEGSKA (reference sequence). The CDR3 DNA reads TGCAGTGCTCGCCGGGACATGGAAAAAGAGACCCAGTACTTC. It translates to CSARRDMEKETQYF.

This clonotype has only one observation. Germline is not matched at one junction end, which may reflect a read error. V gene TRBV27 combines with J gene TRBJ1-6; 7 nucleotides align to TRBD1. The CDR3 has 16 amino acids. The germline V gene has CDR1 MNHEY and CDR2 SMNVEV (reference sequence). CDR3 sequence: CASRQTGNLYNSPLHF. As DNA, the CDR3 is TGTGCCAGCAGGCAGACAGGGAATCTCTATAATTCGCCCCTCCACTTT.

Ten or more counts support this clonotype. The genes are TRBV7-2 and TRBJ2-2, with 7 bases lining up with TRBD2. Germline values: CDR1 SGHTA, CDR2 FQGNSA. V dropped 5 bases and J dropped 4; count of bases not matched to a gene: 10. There are 16 residues in the CDR3. The CDR3 loop is CASSLPGTTSTGELFF. In nucleotides, the CDR3 is TGTGCCAGCAGCCTCCCCGGGACTACCTCCACCGGGGAGCTGTTTTTT.